This T cell receptor beta chain derives from a study of CD8+ T cells in alopecia areata. Study details: Those patients who were treated received oral tofacitinib, which was given at 5 to 10 mg twice daily for moderate-to-severe alopecia areata. Tofacitinib lasted 6 to 18 months, then 6 months off drug. Study findings and constraints: Amid tofacitinib therapy, many expanded lesional clones stayed present in scalp and blood.

Following RNA extraction, reverse transcription yielded cDNA that acted as the sequencing template. The protocol was immunoSEQ multiplex PCR, while the TCRdb copy is restricted to in-frame clones and leaves out a portion. The repertoire holds fewer than 100,000 clones, 70% to 80% seen once, with around 15% in the top ten. Details on this clone: Antigen unknown. Other DNA sequences in the sample encode the same CDR3.

The treatment was: oral pan-JAK inhibitor, 5-10 mg twice daily. Punch biopsies of lesional scalp, plus peripheral blood, were taken from alopecia areata patients. Deletions cut 2 bases from V and 7 bases from J, with 8 bases between. CDR1 and CDR2 (germline): SGHTA, FQGNSA. This CDR3 contains 12 residues. This TCR was sampled from a human donor with alopecia areata. The sequencing here drew on CD8+ T cells sorted from blood, taken at approximately week 45, from a patient treated with tofacitinib. The chain carries TRBV7-2 and TRBJ1-1; D gene ambiguous. CDR3 in DNA: TGTGCCAGCAGCTTAAGCCAGATTGAAGCTTTCTTT. It is translated as CASSLSQIEAFF.